This paragraph reports one T cell receptor (beta chain). Its antigen is not known. Replicate sorted-subset PCRs were loaded with roughly 190 ng DNA, 31,000 or so T cell genomes. The assay was immunoSEQ multiplex PCR, and TCRdb's table has in-frame clones only and misses some. The top ten hold around 0.47% of the sample, which has approximately 1,000,000 clones, about four fifths seen once. The entry originates in a study of shared clonotypes between healthy human individuals. General study findings and limits: Generation probabilities of non-shared clonotypes were lower (relative to those shared by all four donors).

This CDR3 has 18 residues. Losses at the gene ends were 4 bases for V and 0 bases for J; bases not matched to a gene: 12. The germline gives CDR1 SGHNT, CDR2 YYREEE (reference sequence). The origin of this receptor is a man between 18 and 29 years old in good health. Some clones in this sample may be carry-over from other donors' samples. Specimen: memory CD4+ T cells from PBMCs. Subset: CD45RA-negative fraction. V usage is TRBV5-4 and J usage is TRBJ2-1; 8 bases align to TRBD2. CDR3 bases: TGTGCCAGCAGCCCCGGGTTTAGCGGGATAAGCTCCTACAATGAGCAGTTCTTC. This gives the protein CASSPGFSGISSYNEQFF.